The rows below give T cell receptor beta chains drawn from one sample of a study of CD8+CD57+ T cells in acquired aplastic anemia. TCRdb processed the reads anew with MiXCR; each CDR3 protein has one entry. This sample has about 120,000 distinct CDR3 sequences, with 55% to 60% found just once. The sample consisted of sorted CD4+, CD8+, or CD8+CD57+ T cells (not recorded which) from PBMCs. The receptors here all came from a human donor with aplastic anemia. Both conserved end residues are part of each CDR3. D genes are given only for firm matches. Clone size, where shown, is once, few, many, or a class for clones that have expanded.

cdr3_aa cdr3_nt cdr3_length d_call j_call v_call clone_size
CATSDWTGGAGETQYF TGTGCCACCAGTGACTGGACAGGGGGCGCAGGAGAGACCCAGTACTTC 16 TRBD1 TRBJ2-5 TRBV24-1 many
CAWQGEKLFF TGTGCCTGGCAAGGTGAAAAACTGTTTTTT 10 - TRBJ1-4 TRBV30 -
CASSLAHPYEQYF TGTGCCAGCAGCTTAGCTCACCCCTACGAGCAGTACTTC 13 - TRBJ2-7 TRBV7-8 many
CSTGEVSDTQYF TGCAGTACCGGAGAGGTGTCAGATACGCAGTATTTT 12 - TRBJ2-3 TRBV20-1 -
CASSDKGGQETQYF TGTGCCAGCAGTGATAAAGGGGGCCAAGAGACCCAGTACTTC 14 - TRBJ2-5 TRBV6-4 -
CASSLGQFLNEQFF TGTGCCAGCAGCTTAGGACAGTTTTTGAATGAGCAGTTCTTC 14 - TRBJ2-1 TRBV11-3 -
CASSFRLGDEQYF TGTGCCAGCAGCTTTCGGTTGGGAGACGAGCAGTACTTC 13 - TRBJ2-7 TRBV12-1 -
CSATPLAGDNEQYF TGCAGTGCTACCCCTCTAGCGGGCGACAACGAGCAGTACTTC 14 TRBD2 TRBJ2-7 TRBV20-1 once
CASSDRSTDTQYF TGCGCCAGCAGTGACAGGAGCACAGATACGCAGTATTTT 13 - TRBJ2-3 TRBV10-2 many
CASSTGNEQYF TGTGCCAGTAGTACAGGGAACGAGCAGTACTTC 11 - TRBJ2-7 TRBV19 -
CATSDNRGSTEAFF TGTGCCACCAGTGACAACAGGGGGTCCACTGAAGCTTTCTTT 14 TRBD1 TRBJ1-1 TRBV24-1 -
CASSLDPFYEQYF TGTGCCAGCAGCTTAGACCCTTTCTACGAGCAGTACTTC 13 - TRBJ2-7 TRBV11-3 many
CASSLSGSAYEQYF TGTGCCAGCAGCTTATCGGGGTCCGCCTACGAGCAGTACTTC 14 - TRBJ2-7 TRBV7-9 -
CASSERGAREQYF TGTGCCAGCAGTGAAAGGGGGGCGAGAGAGCAGTACTTC 13 - TRBJ2-7 TRBV2 -
CSARDMDSGANVLTF TGCAGTGCTAGAGATATGGATTCTGGGGCCAACGTCCTGACTTTC 15 - TRBJ2-6 TRBV20-1 many
CASSKRTGDREKLFF TGTGCCAGCAGTAAAAGGACAGGAGATCGTGAAAAACTGTTTTTT 15 TRBD1 TRBJ1-4 TRBV12-3/TRBV12-4 -